This entry features one TCR beta chain sequence. Its antigen remains undetermined. Within one base of it there is no much larger clone, and no base qualities were kept. This sample is drawn from a study of tumor and adjacent non-tumor tissue in lung cancer (dated by TCRdb to 2017 to 2018). Context from the whole study: Patients with adenocarcinoma (approximately 12), squamous cell carcinoma (2) and small cell lung cancer (1) were included in the cohort. Ages among the approximately 15 patients ranged from roughly 31 to 76 years, there were around ten men and 5 women, and disease was at TNM stage I to III. Sequencing generated a total of 125,075,908 productive TCRbeta reads, averaging roughly 4.2 million reads per sample. The study compared bulk TCRbeta repertoires between lung tumor tissue and matched distant non-tumor lung tissue from more than twelve lung cancer patients. TCRbeta CDR3 sequencing was performed on approximately 30 paired specimens, with one tumor sample and one normal lung sample collected per patient.

Bulk unsorted tissue served as the source for RNA extraction, and RNA quality was assessed using a NanoDrop ND-1000 and an Agilent 2100. Donors were newly diagnosed lung cancer patients admitted for thoracic surgery in China between August and November 2014, without prior chemotherapy. Patients who had received previous radiotherapy or chemotherapy, or who had another concurrent cancer, were excluded from the study. Pieces of surgical tissue measuring 1-2 cm3 were kept in RNAlater solution and held at -80 degrees C until needed. What the research found in general, with its limitations: The top 100 clones accounted for a significantly larger cumulative portion of the repertoire in normal lung than in tumor tissue. Tumor tissue showed significantly higher TCR diversity (inverse Simpson) than normal lung tissue, at 431.37 vs 166.20 (P = 0.0075, Mann-Whitney U test). Significantly higher TCR diversity was found in younger patients, and higher tumor TCR diversity was associated with shorter overall and disease-free survival. Because peripheral blood was not sequenced, blood TCRbeta repertoires in the lung cancer patients of the study were not examined. The sequencing platform is not named in the methods, and unique molecular identifiers are not mentioned. With only about 16 patients in the cohort, the authors noted that larger samples and more detailed clinical data are needed.

Trimming at the junction amounts to 3 bases on V and 1 base on J, and the germline ends lie 12 bases apart. The CDR3, cysteine through phenylalanine, is 15 amino acids long. Of the read, only the CDR3 DNA is kept; its 45 bases are in frame from base 1. CDR1 and CDR2 are drawn from the germline V gene (reference sequence): SGHNT, YYREEE. The library was generated by multiplex PCR. Reads for this sample came from an Illumina HiSeq 2500. TCRbeta libraries were constructed through three rounds of nested PCR with primers (Table S4) according to protocols modified from ARM-PCR. Before sequencing, PCR products of 200-500 bp were excised from the gel and purified with the QIAquick gel extraction kit. The study's processing was this. Reads were cleaned with Trimmomatic, merged with FLASH into complete CDR3 sequences, and assigned to V(D)J germline segments with MiTCR. Clonal diversity was calculated as the inverse Simpson's index using VDJtools. A read counted as productive if the sequence was in-frame and lacked a premature stop codon. TCRdb handled the public reads itself, with Q25 trimming in fastp and clone calling in MiXCR, and kept productive beta chains. Rows merge per CDR3 protein into single entries with the most common DNA and genes. Here the V and J calls rest on TCRdb's processing, not on the authors' analysis. The sample includes more than 120,000 distinct CDR3 sequences, with around 61% observed a single time. The ten largest clones take up roughly 18% of the sample.

Sequenced input: lung tumor tissue. The rearranged segments are TRBV5-4 and TRBJ2-3; no D segment can be confidently identified. This sequence was found in a man aged 60 to 69 with small cell lung cancer. The DNA reads as follows: TGTGCCAGCAGCTCGAGGATTAACGGCACAGATACGCAGTATTTT. Translated, it reads CASSSRINGTDTQYF.